This is a list of T cell receptor beta chains from one sample in a study of vaccination and CD4 T cells after COVID-19. MiXCR, applied by TCRdb to the PCR reads, yields one record per CDR3 protein. The sample yields some 20,000 distinct CDR3 sequences, about three fifths seen once. The starting material was CD4+ T cells from blood, obtained before SARS-CoV-2 vaccination. Receptors originate from a human donor who had recovered from COVID-19. Both conserved end residues are part of each CDR3. The D gene is left open where the match is weak. Expanded clones get a size class; other rows say once, few or many, or leave the size out.

length: 12
V: TRBV29-1
size: -
D: -
J: TRBJ2-5
CDR3: CSVEAKVETQYF
DNA: TGCAGCGTTGAAGCCAAGGTGGAGACCCAGTACTTC

length: 14
V: TRBV20-1
size: few
D: -
J: TRBJ2-1
CDR3: CSARVARGSVEQFF
DNA: TGCAGTGCTAGAGTAGCCCGGGGGAGCGTCGAGCAGTTCTTC

length: 13
V: TRBV20-1
size: few
D: TRBD2
J: TRBJ2-7
CDR3: CSARDSGPLEQYF
DNA: TGCAGTGCTAGAGATAGCGGGCCTTTGGAGCAGTACTTC

length: 14
V: TRBV5-4
size: -
D: TRBD1
J: TRBJ2-3
CDR3: CASSYRGSTDTQYF
DNA: TGTGCCAGCAGTTACAGGGGTAGCACAGATACGCAGTATTTT

length: 17
V: TRBV15
size: -
D: -
J: TRBJ2-3
CDR3: CATSRDRPFAGADTQYF
DNA: TGTGCCACCAGCAGAGACCGACCATTTGCAGGGGCAGATACGCAGTATTTT

length: 14
V: TRBV7-3
size: -
D: TRBD2
J: TRBJ2-1
CDR3: CASSYSGPYNEQFF
DNA: TGTGCCAGCAGCTATAGCGGGCCCTATAATGAGCAGTTCTTC

length: 14
V: TRBV5-1
size: once
D: TRBD1
J: TRBJ2-7
CDR3: CASSSDRVAYEQYF
DNA: TGCGCCAGCAGCTCCGACAGGGTTGCCTACGAGCAGTACTTC

length: 13
V: TRBV6-5
size: -
D: -
J: TRBJ2-7
CDR3: CASSYSPSDEQYF
DNA: TGTGCCAGCAGTTACTCGCCCTCGGACGAGCAGTACTTC

length: 15
V: TRBV6-1
size: -
D: -
J: TRBJ2-7
CDR3: CASTPPGSPLYEQYF
DNA: TGTGCCAGCACCCCACCAGGTAGCCCATTATACGAGCAGTACTTC

length: 15
V: TRBV28
size: few
D: -
J: TRBJ2-2
CDR3: CASSSLGEGAGELFF
DNA: TGTGCCAGCAGCTCACTAGGGGAAGGGGCCGGGGAGCTGTTTTTT

length: 14
V: TRBV6-1
size: -
D: TRBD1
J: TRBJ2-5
CDR3: CASHRGAGGETQYF
DNA: TGTGCCAGCCACAGGGGGGCCGGGGGAGAGACCCAGTACTTC

length: 14
V: TRBV7-8
size: few
D: -
J: TRBJ1-3
CDR3: CASHRGLSGNTIYF
DNA: TGTGCCTCCCACCGGGGCCTCTCTGGAAACACCATATATTTT

length: 12
V: TRBV30
size: -
D: TRBD1
J: TRBJ2-3
CDR3: CAWDRDTDTQYF
DNA: TGTGCCTGGGACAGGGACACAGATACGCAGTATTTT

length: 15
V: TRBV7-3
size: once
D: -
J: TRBJ2-1
CDR3: CASSFTAGQHNEQFF
DNA: TGTGCCAGCAGCTTCACAGCGGGACAACACAATGAGCAGTTCTTC

length: 13
V: TRBV15
size: -
D: -
J: TRBJ2-7
CDR3: CATSREGGYEQYF
DNA: TGTGCCACCAGCAGAGAGGGGGGCTACGAGCAGTACTTC